This TCR beta chain was obtained from a study of control samples from healthy donors and cancer patients (dated by TCRdb to 2018 to 2020). Libraries were prepared through the immunoSEQ multiplex PCR assay. The source is immuneACCESS, and TCRdb retained only in-frame sequences with V and J called. Part of the clones is not carried over; for the studies checked, unresolved V genes explain less than half of this, and the remainder is unexplained. In all, the sample holds some 87,000 clones, and 84% of those were seen once. The ten largest account for roughly 10% of the sample. Including the terminal cysteine and phenylalanine, the CDR3 comprises 19 residues. Just the 57-base CDR3 DNA is kept, in frame starting at base 1. V lost 2 bases and J lost 0 bases; the stretch between them is 17 bases long. CDR1 MNHEY and CDR2 SMNVEV are derived from the germline V gene (reference sequence). This clone has just one count. Its antigen is not yet known. Base quality data are lacking; no much larger clone is found one base away.

The TCR comes from a man aged 55-75 years with head and neck cancer. This chain is built from TRBV27 and TRBJ2-6; TRBD2 is possibly the D segment (5 matching bases). Material for sequencing was PBMCs. The bases read TGTGCCAGCAGTTTAAGTCCGGCAGGCGGACTCTCTGGGGCCAACGTCCTGACTTTC. Its protein reads: CASSLSPAGGLSGANVLTF.